The clone carrying this T cell receptor (beta chain) was counted only a few times. This specimen comes from a study of shared clonotypes between healthy human individuals. Assay used: immunoSEQ multiplex PCR; TCRdb lists only in-frame clones, some missing. Altogether approximately 180,000 clones are present, 85% to 95% being singletons, with the ten largest covering roughly 0.07%. The CDR3 is 12 residues long. V was cut by 3 bases and J by 5 bases, with 9 bases left in between. CDR1 and CDR2 from the germline V gene are SGHRS and YFSETQ. This clonotype was sampled from a woman in her 30s in good health. Specimen: naive CD4+ T cells sorted from blood. The subset is: CD45RA+ positively selected. The J gene is TRBJ2-7, the V gene TRBV5-1; no clear D. CDR3: CASSSSGNEQYF. The DNA of the CDR3 is TGCGCCAGCAGCTCGTCCGGCAACGAGCAGTACTTC.